These 14 T cell receptor beta chains came from one sample sequenced in a study of T cell repertoires in cytomegalovirus infection. TCRdb re-called the reads through MiXCR, storing one row per CDR3 protein. The sample records 740,000 or so distinct CDR3 sequences, roughly a third being singletons. Sequenced: PBMCs. These receptors came from a human donor in good health (CMV status not recorded). Some clones in this sample may be carry-over from other donors' samples.

This clonotype was counted many times. J is TRBJ1-2 and V is TRBV7-2; TRBD1 aligns across 10 bases. The CDR3 is 16 residues long. The V gene end was trimmed by 5 bases and the J gene end by 6 bases; junction bases not matched to a gene: 12. CDR1 is SGHTA and CDR2 is FQGNSA in the germline V gene. The CDR3 spells CASSTRPSTGGHGYTF. In DNA form, the CDR3 reads TGTGCCAGCAGCACCAGGCCCTCGACAGGGGGCCATGGCTACACCTTC. Complete variable domain (other parts from reference TRBV7-2 and TRBJ1-2): GAGVSQSPSNKVTEKGKDVELRCDPISGHTALYWYRQSLGQGLEFLIYFQGNSAPDKSGLPSDRFSAERTGGSVSTLTIQRTQQEDSAVYLCASSTRPSTGGHGYTFGSGTRLTVV.

This clonotype occurred a few times. The rearrangement links TRBV7-8 to TRBJ2-4, with D possibly being TRBD2 (5 bases). Trimming took 1 base from V and 4 from J, leaving 8 bases between them. The CDR3 extends over 14 amino acids. Germline-derived CDR1 and CDR2 are SGHVS and FQNEAQ. The CDR3 region is CASSLDGEKNIQYF. CDR3 in DNA: TGTGCCAGCAGCTTAGACGGGGAGAAAAACATTCAGTACTTC.

The chain employs TRBV5-6 and TRBJ2-1; tentatively, D is TRBD1 or TRBD2 (6 bases each). Between the trimmed V and J ends, which lost 2 bases and 0 bases, there was a span of 12 bases. Germline CDR1 SGHDT, CDR2 YYEEEE. The CDR3 runs 16 residues. The CDR3 DNA is TGTGCCAGCAGCTTCTTAGGGGGGAGCTCCTACAATGAGCAGTTCTTC. Translation: CASSFLGGSSYNEQFF.

Worth noting for this clonotype: Possible read error: a much larger clone is one base away. The chain employs TRBV5-5 and TRBJ1-1; D possibly corresponds to TRBD1 (6 bases). This CDR3 is 15 amino acids long. Looked up from germline, CDR1 is SGHKS and CDR2 is YYEKEE (reference sequence). In nucleotides, the CDR3 is TGTGCCAGCAGCTTGGGATCCGTTGGGGGCACTGAAGATTTCTTT. It yields the protein CASSLGSVGGTEDFF.

V and J are TRBV19 and TRBJ2-3, with D possibly matching TRBD1 (8 bases). V lost 8 bases and J lost 2, with 14 bases in between. This CDR3 has 14 amino acids. Germline V gene lookup returns CDR1 LNHDA and CDR2 SQIVND (reference sequence). The CDR3 DNA reads TGTGCCAGTGGGGGGGACAGGCTCACAGATACGCAGTATTTT. Translation: CASGGDRLTDTQYF.

This clonotype was seen a few times. The V and J genes are TRBV6-5 and TRBJ2-2; possibly TRBD2 for D (6 bases). Trimming pared 6 bases from V and 0 bases from J, leaving 17 bases between. The length of the CDR3 is 17 residues. Per germline, CDR1 MNHEY and CDR2 SVGAGI. In DNA form, the CDR3 reads TGTGCCAGCAGGTCCCTAGCGAGTGGCGCGAACACCGGGGAGCTGTTTTTT. This encodes CASRSLASGANTGELFF.

Note on this clonotype: This may stem from a read error, because a much larger clone lies one nucleotide away. The rearrangement uses TRBV7-2 and TRBJ2-7; TRBD2 matches at 7 bases. The CDR3 has 15 amino acids. Germline CDR1 reads SGHTA; CDR2 reads FQGNSA. The CDR3 reads CSSSLHRDYTYEQYF. CDR3 coding DNA: TGTTCCAGCAGCCTTCACCGGGACTATACCTACGAGCAGTACTTC. The full variable domain, in which reference TRBV7-2 and TRBJ2-7 provide the parts outside the CDR3, is GAGVSQSPSNKVTEKGKDVELRCDPISGHTALYWYRQSLGQGLEFLIYFQGNSAPDKSGLPSDRFSAERTGGSVSTLTIQRTQQEDSAVYLCSSSLHRDYTYEQYFGPGTRLTVT.

This clonotype was detected ten times or more. The gene calls are TRBV7-2 and TRBJ1-2; tentatively, D is TRBD1 (5 bases). From germline, CDR1 is SGHTA and CDR2 FQGNSA. CDR3 length: 15 amino acids. V was pared by 1 base and J by 4 bases, with 13 bases between. The CDR3 here is CASSLERGAFYGYTF. CDR3 DNA: TGTGCCAGCAGCTTAGAGAGAGGGGCATTCTATGGCTACACCTTC.

This clonotype appeared a few times. The rearrangement links TRBV5-4 to TRBJ2-3, with D possibly being TRBD1 or TRBD2 (6 bases each). Looked up from germline, CDR1 is SGHNT and CDR2 is YYREEE (reference sequence). V was shortened by 4 bases and J by 1 base, with 19 bases between the two germline ends. There are 17 residues in the CDR3. The CDR3 bases are TGTGCCAGCAGCCCAGGGGACTTCAGCACCCGCACAGATACGCAGTATTTT. Amino acids: CASSPGDFSTRTDTQYF.

This chain connects TRBV6-1 to TRBJ1-4; D is unclear. CDR3 length: 14 amino acids. Trimming left V 4 bases short and J 8 bases short, with 14 bases between. Per germline, CDR1 MNHNS and CDR2 SASEGT. The CDR3 here is CASSAALKREKLFF. CDR3 coding DNA: TGTGCCAGCAGTGCAGCCCTAAAGAGGGAAAAACTGTTTTTT.

On this clonotype: This may stem from a read error, because a much larger clone lies one nucleotide away. The rearrangement links TRBV28 to TRBJ2-5, with 8 bases aligning to TRBD1. The CDR3 is 14 residues long. Germline CDR1 MDHEN, CDR2 SYDVKM. V dropped 11 bases and J dropped 2; count of bases not matched to a gene: 10. CDR3 DNA: TGTGCCTGGGGGAGAACAGGGGGACAAGAGACCCAGTACTTC. Translating it yields CAWGRTGGQETQYF.

Only a few counts were recorded for this clonotype. This rearrangement joins TRBV11-1 to TRBJ1-1, with 7 bases fitting TRBD1. From germline, CDR1 is SGHAT and CDR2 FQDESV (reference sequence). CDR3 length equals 13 residues. The ends lost 5 bases at V and 6 bases at J; junction bases unmatched: 6. CDR3 DNA sequence: TGTGCCAGCAGCCAGGACAGGTTCTCTGAAGCTTTCTTT. Translated, it gives CASSQDRFSEAFF.

J is TRBJ2-5 and V is TRBV5-6; 9 nucleotides line up with TRBD1. This CDR3 comprises 14 residues. V was clipped by 3 bases and J by 2 bases; unmatched bases: 2. CDR1 is SGHDT and CDR2 is YYEEEE in the germline V gene. CDR3 residues: CASSWDRVQETQYF. The DNA for the CDR3 is TGTGCCAGCAGCTGGGACAGGGTACAAGAGACCCAGTACTTC.

The gene calls are TRBV15 and TRBJ2-1, with D possibly called TRBD1 or TRBD2 (5 bases each). Germline CDR1 LNHNV, CDR2 YYDKDF (reference sequence). Trimming left V 4 bases short and J 2 bases short, with 12 bases between. The CDR3 length is 15 residues. The CDR3 reads CATSTGTEAYNEQFF. The CDR3 DNA is TGTGCCACCAGCACCGGGACGGAGGCCTACAATGAGCAGTTCTTC.